This T cell receptor beta chain emerged from a study of T cell repertoires and HLA-DP antigens. Overall study: Transduced HeLa cells presented HLA-DP to CD4+ T cells. Average DNA input: approximately 230 ng for CD137+CD4+ sorts, 950 to 1,500 ng pre-culture. Study conclusions and caveats: Against both alloantigens, CD137+ clonality was similar, 0.3 to 0.45. Against one allele, clones undetected before culture averaged about 35%; against the other, 50.6%.

CDR1 SGHNT and CDR2 YYREEE come from the germline V gene (reference sequence). The CDR3 consists of 12 residues. Generated by immunoSEQ multiplex PCR, the TCRdb table keeps only in-frame clones and is missing some. The table has 90,000 to 130,000 clones, around 92% seen once. Concerning this clone itself: The target antigen is unknown. Germline and junction disagree at one end, which may indicate a read error.

This chain joins TRBV5-4 and TRBJ1-1, with 8 bases aligning to TRBD1. Source material: CD4+ T cells from PBMCs. The receptor was isolated from a woman aged 18-29 years in good health and CMV-seronegative. The CDR3 nucleotides are TGTGCCAGCAGCGCTGGACAGGGCTCTTTTTACTTT. Encoded protein: CASSAGQGSFYF. The whole variable domain, remainder taken from reference TRBV5-4 and TRBJ1-1, is ETGVTQSPTHLIKTRGQQVTLRCSSQSGHNTVSWYQQALGQGPQFIFQYYREEENGRGNFPPRFSGLQFPNYSSELNVNALELDDSALYLCASSAGQGSFYFGQGTRLTVV.